This T cell receptor (beta chain) stems from a study of PD-1 blockade in classical Hodgkin lymphoma. Study information: Intravenous infusions of nivolumab 3 mg/kg reached patients every 2 weeks. Findings and caveats of the study: Prior to therapy, complete responders displayed diversity much like that of newly diagnosed patients.

CDR1 MNHNS and CDR2 SASEGT come from the germline V gene. V lost 6 bases and J 5 bases, leaving 17 bases between the germline ends. The CDR3 totals 15 residues. The repertoire was sequenced with immunoSEQ multiplex PCR; TCRdb's copy has only in-frame clones and lacks some. Of tens of thousands of clones listed, 89% were seen once; the top ten hold around 10%. Exposure to brentuximab vedotin varied, and each patient had relapsed following autologous stem cell transplantation. Progressive disease, partial response or complete response was each patient's best response. As for this clone: The antigen is not known.

This sample comprised peripheral blood mononuclear cells (PBMCs), obtained before the second cycle of nivolumab. This TCR was sampled from a human donor with classical Hodgkin lymphoma. This chain connects TRBV6-1 to TRBJ2-1; D perhaps matches TRBD1 (6 bases). This CDR3 reads CASRGMGASNNEQFF. The CDR3 DNA follows: TGTGCCAGCAGGGGGATGGGGGCTTCGAACAATGAGCAGTTCTTC.